This T cell receptor (beta chain) was sequenced for a study of cytomegalovirus exposure and HLA in healthy donors. Trimming took off 6 bases at V and 3 bases at J, with 12 bases between the two ends. In germline, CDR1 is MDHEN, CDR2 SYDVKM. The CDR3 is 13 residues long. PCR used 60 Vbeta primers and 13 Jbeta primers. In the original analysis: The count from a later analysis was tens of millions of unique TCR beta chains, about 9.9 million of them shared. Measured with immunoSEQ multiplex PCR; TCRdb has only the in-frame clones, and not every one. From that table come the V and J calls and clone size; the DNA was used to work out D and trimming. The sample lists 85,000 to 120,000 clones, under 80% occurring once.

This clonotype was obtained from a woman aged 45-59 years in good health and CMV-seropositive. This sequence joins TRBV28 and TRBJ2-7; no clear D gene. Sequencing was carried out using PBMCs. CDR3 residues: CASSFAPIYEQYF. CDR3 DNA: TGTGCCAGCAGCTTTGCACCTATCTACGAGCAGTACTTC.